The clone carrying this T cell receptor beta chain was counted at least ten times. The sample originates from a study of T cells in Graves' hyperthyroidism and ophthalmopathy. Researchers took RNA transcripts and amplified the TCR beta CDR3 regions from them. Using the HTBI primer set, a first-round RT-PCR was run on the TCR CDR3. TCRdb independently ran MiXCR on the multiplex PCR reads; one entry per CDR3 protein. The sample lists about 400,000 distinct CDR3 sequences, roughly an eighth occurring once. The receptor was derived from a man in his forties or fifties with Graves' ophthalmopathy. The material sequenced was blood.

The CDR3 sequence is CSVEESTAQPILYNEQFF. The CDR3 bases are TGCAGCGTTGAAGAGTCGACCGCACAACCCATCCTCTACAATGAGCAGTTCTTC. The chain employs TRBV29-1 and TRBJ2-1; D is unresolved. Germline V gene lookup returns CDR1 SQVTM and CDR2 ANQGSEA. V was cut by 0 bases and J by 3 bases, with 21 bases left in between. The CDR3 runs 18 residues.